These T cell receptor beta chains were read from a single sample in a study of T cells in localized non-small cell lung cancer. Assay: immunoSEQ multiplex PCR; the TCRdb copy retains only in-frame clones and omits some. The table records tens of thousands of clones, around 81% of them present only once. This sample comprised PBMCs, obtained before any cancer treatment. The receptors were gathered from a woman aged 40-69 years with stage II lung adenocarcinoma. CDR3s include the opening cysteine and the closing phenylalanine or tryptophan. D genes are given only for firm matches. The size field is filled for only some rows; it gives once, few, many or a size class.

size	D	V	J	DNA	CDR3
NA	NA	TRBV23-1	TRBJ2-1	TGCGCCAGCAGTCAGGGGCCAAGAAAAGGCTCCTACAATGAGCAGTTCTTC	CASSQGPRKGSYNEQFF
NA	NA	TRBV5-6	TRBJ1-2	TGTGCCAGCAGCTTGGCCACAGGACGCTATGGCTACACCTTC	CASSLATGRYGYTF
medium-sized	NA	TRBV14	TRBJ1-1	TGTGCCAGCAGCCAAGGGGGCGTGAACACTGAAGCTTTCTTT	CASSQGGVNTEAFF
NA	NA	TRBV11-2	TRBJ1-2	TGTGCCAGCAGCTTAGGGCAATTGGATGGCTACACCTTC	CASSLGQLDGYTF
once	TRBD1	TRBV6-6	TRBJ2-2	TGTGCCAGTAGGGACAGCCAGAACACCGGGGAGCTGTTTTTT	CASRDSQNTGELFF
once	NA	TRBV18	TRBJ1-4	TGTGCCAGCTCACCAGGGGCGACTAATGAAAAACTGTTTTTT	CASSPGATNEKLFF
few	NA	TRBV2	TRBJ1-2	TGTGCCAGCTCCGGGGTTTATGTGAACTATGGCTACACCTTC	CASSGVYVNYGYTF
NA	NA	TRBV27	TRBJ1-2	TGTGCCAGCAGTTCATACGGCGGGCGGACAGCGAGGTTTGGCTACACCTTC	CASSSYGGRTARFGYTF
few	TRBD1	TRBV9	TRBJ1-2	TGTGCCAGCAGCGAACCTATTACAGGGGTGGATGGCTACACCTTC	CASSEPITGVDGYTF
NA	NA	TRBV6-5	TRBJ1-2	TGTGCCAGCAGTTATCTTAGGTCAGCAGACTATGGCTACACCTTC	CASSYLRSADYGYTF
once	NA	TRBV7-8	TRBJ2-1	TGTGCCAGCAGCCCTCCCGATAGCGAGAGATACAATGAGCAGTTCTTC	CASSPPDSERYNEQFF
NA	NA	TRBV18	TRBJ1-5	TGTGCCAGCTCACTGGGAGGGACATATAGCAATCAGCCCCAGCATTTT	CASSLGGTYSNQPQHF
NA	NA	TRBV5-4	TRBJ1-1	TGTGCCAGCGGAGGACAGAACACTGAAGCTTTCTTT	CASGGQNTEAFF
NA	NA	TRBV28	TRBJ2-7	TGTGCCAGCAGTTTGCGGACCTACGAGCAGTACTTC	CASSLRTYEQYF
few	TRBD1	TRBV4-1	TRBJ1-2	TGCGCCAGCAGCCAAGATTCTAAGACAGGGGGGGCCTATGGCTACACCTTC	CASSQDSKTGGAYGYTF